This TCR beta chain was sequenced during a study of cytomegalovirus exposure and HLA in healthy donors. Amplification used 60 Vbeta primers and 13 Jbeta primers. Assay used: immunoSEQ multiplex PCR; TCRdb lists only in-frame clones, some missing. The table for this sample gives about 43,000 clones. This CDR3 contains 15 residues. V was shortened by 0 bases and J by 7 bases, with 13 bases between the two germline ends. Germline values: CDR1 LNHDA, CDR2 SQIVND (reference sequence). This rearrangement joins TRBV19 to TRBJ2-1, with a possible D match to TRBD2 (6 bases). The TCR sequence derives from a woman aged 25-40 years in good health and CMV-seronegative. Sequencing used PBMCs. CDR3 sequence: CASSIDSGLANEQFF. In nucleotides, the CDR3 is TGTGCCAGTAGTATAGATAGCGGACTTGCTAATGAGCAGTTCTTC.